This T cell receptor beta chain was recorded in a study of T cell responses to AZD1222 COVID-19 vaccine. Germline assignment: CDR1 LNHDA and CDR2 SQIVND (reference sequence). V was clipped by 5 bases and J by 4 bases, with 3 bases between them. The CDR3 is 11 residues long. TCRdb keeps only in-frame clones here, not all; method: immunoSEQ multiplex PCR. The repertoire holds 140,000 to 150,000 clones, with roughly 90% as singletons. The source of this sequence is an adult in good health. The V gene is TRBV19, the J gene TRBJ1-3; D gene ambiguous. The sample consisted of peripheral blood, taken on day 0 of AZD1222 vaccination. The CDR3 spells CASSSGNTIYF. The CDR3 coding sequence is TGTGCCAGTAGTTCCGGAAACACCATATATTTT.